Sequencing of this TCR beta chain was carried out in a study of blood T cell repertoires in COVID-19. The table came from immunoSEQ multiplex PCR; TCRdb's copy has only in-frame clones and leaves some out. Here the sample spans hundreds of thousands of clones, 90% to 95% being singletons. Germline assignment: CDR1 MRHNA and CDR2 SNTAGT. The CDR3 runs to 15 residues. Trimming shortened V by 0 bases and J by 7 bases, and 13 bases separated the two germline ends. The J gene is TRBJ2-1, the V gene TRBV6-4; D perhaps matches TRBD1 (6 bases). The sequencing sample was made of peripheral blood. The sequence was collected from a woman aged 18-30 years who had recovered from COVID-19. CDR3 protein: CASSDSKQGRNEQFF. The CDR3, as DNA: TGTGCCAGCAGTGACTCGAAACAGGGCAGGAATGAGCAGTTCTTC.